The 17 T cell receptor beta chains reported below all come from one sample, sequenced in a study of T cell responses to AZD1222 COVID-19 vaccine. The table came from immunoSEQ multiplex PCR; TCRdb's copy has only in-frame clones and leaves some out. The profile covers about 140,000 clones, with roughly 92% appearing a single time and approximately 2.2% taken by the ten largest. Source: peripheral blood, taken on day 0 of AZD1222 vaccination. These receptors were obtained from an adult in good health.

The V gene is TRBV3-1 (or the pseudogene TRBV3-2), the J gene TRBJ1-3, with a weak D call TRBD1 (6 bases). The CDR3 length is 15 residues. V lost 4 bases and J lost 4, with 14 bases in between. CDR1 and CDR2 (germline): LGHDT, YNNKEL (reference sequence). The CDR3 DNA is TGTGCCAGCAGCCTCTCCGGCAGGGGAGGAAACACCATATATTTT. Translating it yields CASSLSGRGGNTIYF.

The rearrangement uses TRBV14 and TRBJ2-7; TRBD1 might be the D (5 bases). This CDR3 contains 14 residues. Germline-derived CDR1 and CDR2 are SGHDN and FVKESK. V was cut by 3 bases and J by 3 bases, with 12 bases left in between. This CDR3 reads CASSQDLGVYEQYF. The CDR3 DNA is TGTGCCAGCAGCCAGGATTTAGGGGTCTACGAGCAGTACTTC.

The genes are TRBV14 and TRBJ1-5; maybe TRBD1 (5 bases). With 5 bases removed from V and 6 bases from J, the gap between germline ends came to 11 bases. Germline loops: CDR1 SGHDN, CDR2 FVKESK. The CDR3 spans 13 residues. The CDR3 coding sequence is TGTGCCAGCAGCGGGGGGTTGGGTCAGCCCCAGCATTTT. It yields the protein CASSGGLGQPQHF.

V is TRBV29-1 and J is TRBJ2-7; 8 bases agree with TRBD1. This CDR3 comprises 15 residues. Trimming cost V 4 bases and J 0 bases; bases outside gene matches: 8. CDR1 and CDR2 (germline): SQVTM, ANQGSEA. The DNA for the CDR3 is TGCAGCGTTGTGACAGGGGCCAGAAGCTCCTACGAGCAGTACTTC. Its translation is CSVVTGARSSYEQYF.

The V and J genes are TRBV6-1 and TRBJ2-7; D remains ambiguous. This CDR3 spans 13 amino acids. Deletions cut 0 bases from V and 3 bases from J, with 6 bases between. CDR1 is MNHNS, CDR2 SASEGT, per germline. CDR3 bases: TGTGCCAGCAGTGAAGCCTTATACTACGAGCAGTACTTC. Its translation is CASSEALYYEQYF.

The chain combines TRBV19 with TRBJ1-2; D gene ambiguous. CDR3 size: 13 residues. The V end was cut by 5 bases, the J end by 4 bases, with 11 bases between. CDR1 is LNHDA and CDR2 is SQIVND in the germline V gene (reference sequence). The CDR3 is CASSRTMGYGYTF. The CDR3 nucleotides read TGTGCCAGTAGTCGTACTATGGGCTATGGCTACACCTTC.

This chain links TRBV6-5 with TRBJ1-5; 7 positions agree with TRBD1. The germline gives CDR1 MNHEY, CDR2 SVGAGI. The ends lost 4 bases at V and 6 bases at J; junction bases unmatched: 9. The CDR3 consists of 15 residues. The CDR3 spells CASSLEGAGGQPQHF. CDR3 in DNA: TGTGCCAGCAGTTTAGAAGGGGCAGGGGGTCAGCCCCAGCATTTT.

Details on this clone: In the same sample, other DNA sequences code for this CDR3. The chain combines TRBV18 with TRBJ1-5; TRBD1 agrees at 7 bases. The germline gives CDR1 KGHSH, CDR2 LQKENI. V lost 3 bases to trimming and J lost 5 bases; unmatched junction nucleotides: 1. The CDR3 extends over 13 amino acids. CDR3 nucleotides: TGTGCCAGCTCACCTGACAGGGATCAGCCCCAGCATTTT. Amino acids: CASSPDRDQPQHF.

The J gene is TRBJ2-1, the V gene TRBV19; possible D gene TRBD1, 5 bases. V dropped 1 base and J dropped 4 bases, with 8 bases sitting between them. This CDR3 is built from 14 residues. CDR1 LNHDA and CDR2 SQIVND come from the germline V gene (reference sequence). Here the CDR3 reads CASSIGQKYNEQFF. As DNA, the CDR3 is TGTGCCAGTAGTATAGGACAGAAATACAATGAGCAGTTCTTC.

This sequence joins TRBV10-3 and TRBJ2-7; unclear D gene. CDR1 and CDR2 (germline): ENHRY, SYGVKD. V lost 2 bases to trimming and J lost 5 bases, with 7 bases between them. The CDR3 spans 12 residues. The CDR3 bases are TGTGCCATCAGTGAGCAAGGAAACGAGCAGTACTTC. Its translation is CAISEQGNEQYF.

The sample holds one count of this clone. V gene TRBV5-1 combines with J gene TRBJ1-3; D may be TRBD1 (5 bases). The V and J ends lost 0 bases and 0 bases respectively, with 10 bases between them. The V gene's germline CDR1 is SGHRS and CDR2 YFSETQ. The CDR3 is 16 residues long. The CDR3 protein is CASSLGGLNSGNTIYF. The CDR3 DNA reads TGCGCCAGCAGCTTGGGGGGACTTAACTCTGGAAACACCATATATTTT.

The chain carries TRBV27 and TRBJ2-3; D gene ambiguous. CDR1 is MNHEY, CDR2 SMNVEV, per germline (reference sequence). This CDR3 has 14 amino acids. V dropped 2 bases and J dropped 0 bases, with 6 bases sitting between them. CDR3 DNA sequence: TGTGCCAGCAGTTTAAGGGCTAGCACAGATACGCAGTATTTT. Residues: CASSLRASTDTQYF.

The chain combines TRBV9 with TRBJ1-5; 8 bases line up with TRBD1. The CDR3 runs 15 residues. The J segment lost 1 base and the V segment lost 1 base, leaving 1 base of the junction unmatched. The germline V gene has CDR1 SGDLS and CDR2 YYNGEE. The CDR3 sequence: CASSVRTGSNQPQHF. For the CDR3, the DNA is TGTGCCAGCAGCGTACGGACAGGGAGCAATCAGCCCCAGCATTTT.

This clone was found once. This chain's CDR3 is CASSPYTDTQYF. The CDR3 nucleotides read TGTGCCAGTAGTCCATATACAGATACGCAGTATTTT. The chain has TRBV19 and TRBJ2-3, with D hard to call. The CDR3 has 12 residues. CDR1 and CDR2 from the germline V gene are LNHDA and SQIVND (reference sequence). Trimming cost V 5 bases and J 3 bases, with 6 bases left between them.

The chain combines TRBV11-2 with TRBJ1-1; the match to TRBD1 covers 9 bases. Germline CDR1 is SGHAT and CDR2 is FQNNGV. The ends lost 4 bases at V and 5 bases at J; junction bases unmatched: 5. The CDR3 covers 14 residues. The CDR3 coding sequence is TGTGCCAGCAGCTCACAGGGGGCGCAGACTGAAGCTTTCTTT. This translates into CASSSQGAQTEAFF.

The V and J genes are TRBV19 and TRBJ1-1; D ambiguous. The CDR3 sequence is 14 residues long. V dropped 5 bases and J dropped 1 base, with 11 bases sitting between them. Looked up from germline, CDR1 is LNHDA and CDR2 is SQIVND (reference sequence). The CDR3 protein is CASSWMTGNTEAFF. The DNA of the CDR3 is TGTGCCAGTAGTTGGATGACCGGGAACACTGAAGCTTTCTTT.

The chain recombines TRBV5-1 with TRBJ1-3; D is possibly TRBD1 (5 bases). With 1 base removed from V and 4 bases from J, the gap between germline ends came to 15 bases. The germline CDR1 and CDR2 sequences are SGHRS and YFSETQ. This CDR3 spans 16 amino acids. As DNA, the CDR3 is TGCGCCAGCAGCTTGTCGGCCAGGGCAAAAGGAAACACCATATATTTT. Protein product: CASSLSARAKGNTIYF.